This TCR beta chain appears in the sequencing data of a study of blood T cell repertoires in COVID-19. Background on the study: The United States, Italy and Spain provided the acute and convalescent COVID-19 samples. Sources were T cells, B-cell-depleted T cells, or PBMCs; the material itself was cDNA or gDNA.

Original processing notes: Counts of nucleated cells, estimated from reference gene primer amplification, were obtained. TCRdb's copy holds only in-frame clones and misses some; the assay was immunoSEQ multiplex PCR. V and J calls and clone size are copied from that table; D and trimming were computed from the DNA. Of 45,000 to 55,000 clones detected, roughly 84% appear once; the ten largest clones hold more than 1.5%. The CDR3 has 15 amino acids. Germline V gives CDR1 SEHNR, CDR2 FQNEAQ (reference sequence). V dropped 5 bases and J dropped 12 bases, with 23 bases sitting between them. Sequencing was done on a sample of peripheral blood. The sequence was obtained from a man aged 50 to 59 with acute or convalescent COVID-19. V is TRBV7-9 and J is TRBJ1-5; weak D call: TRBD1 (5 bases). The CDR3 region is CASSPGTGDSELQHF. The CDR3 DNA reads as TGTGCCAGCAGCCCAGGGACGGGAGATAGTGAGCTCCAGCATTTT.